This TCR beta chain was obtained from a study of cytomegalovirus exposure and HLA in healthy donors. Study overall: Approximately 180 million T cells yielded about 120 million unique TCR beta sequences, as an earlier analysis found. A data release that came early held about 89 million unique TCRs from HLA-typed donors.

Overall study findings and caveats: It was in a later analysis that TCR association rates were seen to vary by HLA locus, highest for DRB1 and lowest for HLA-C. The later analysis indicated that the majority of CMV-associated TCR beta chains appeared HLA-restricted.

Both 60 Vbeta primers and 13 Jbeta primers went into the PCR. Clones were sequenced by immunoSEQ multiplex PCR, and TCRdb holds only the in-frame ones, with some missing. The sample shows about 130,000 clones, 60% to 85% of them seen only once. Notes on this clone: Its cognate antigen is unknown.

Germline CDR1 and CDR2: MNHNS and SASEGT. Trimming removed 2 bases at V and 0 bases at J, with 11 bases between. The CDR3 runs to 16 residues. The V call is TRBV6-1, the J call TRBJ1-5, with D hard to call. The receptor comes from a human donor in good health. The sequencing sample was made of PBMCs. CDR3 region: CASSEWAVNSNQPQHF. The CDR3 bases are TGTGCCAGCAGTGAATGGGCAGTGAATAGCAATCAGCCCCAGCATTTT.